The 12 T cell receptor beta chains below all came from one sample that was sequenced in a study of tumor and adjacent non-tumor tissue in lung cancer. RNA was extracted from bulk tissue without any cell sorting. Three rounds of nested PCR, following a modified ARM-PCR protocol, produced the TCRbeta library. Each CDR3 protein is one row after TCRdb ran MiXCR on the multiplex PCR reads. The sample holds roughly 220,000 distinct CDR3 sequences, around 70% seen once. Sequenced: lung tumor tissue. The origin of the receptors is a man aged 60 to 69 with non-small cell lung cancer.

This clonotype was picked up one time. No conserved phenylalanine or tryptophan ends this CDR3, so it is likely a read error. The V and J genes are TRBV20-1 and TRBJ2-7; a weak D match, TRBD2 (5 bases). Germline loops: CDR1 DFQATT, CDR2 SNEGSKA (reference sequence). The V and J ends lost 3 bases and 4 bases respectively, with 16 bases between them. The CDR3 runs to 14 residues. As DNA, the CDR3 is TGCAGTGCTAGTTCTGACGGGGTCCTATACGAGCAGTACATC. This sequence encodes CSASSDGVLYEQYI.

This clonotype has only a few counts. This chain connects TRBV29-1 to TRBJ2-7; 11 bases are a match to TRBD2. CDR1 is SQVTM, CDR2 ANQGSEA, per germline. The CDR3 consists of 15 residues. V shed 3 bases, J shed 8 bases, and the junction held 12 bases outside the gene matches. The CDR3 region has the DNA TGCAGCGTTGAGTATCTAGCGGGAGGCGAGAACAAGCAGTACTTC. This encodes CSVEYLAGGENKQYF.

The V and J genes are TRBV11-2 and TRBJ2-3; D possibly corresponds to TRBD2 (6 bases). This CDR3 contains 16 residues. Germline V gives CDR1 SGHAT, CDR2 FQNNGV. CDR3 nucleotide sequence: TGTACTAGCAGCTTAGGCGTGCGTTCTAGCACAGATACGCAGTATTTT. It translates to CTSSLGVRSSTDTQYF.

The J gene is TRBJ2-7, the V gene TRBV4-1; maybe TRBD1 (5 bases). V lost 0 bases and J 4 bases, leaving 19 bases between the germline ends. In germline, CDR1 is MGHRA, CDR2 YSYEKL. The CDR3 consists of 17 residues. CDR3 in amino acids: CASSQDDIGQGSYEQYF. In DNA form, the CDR3 reads TGCGCCAGCAGCCAAGATGATATTGGGCAGGGATCTTACGAGCAGTACTTC.

In regard to this clonotype: A clone one base away is much larger, so this may be a read error. This chain joins TRBV11-3 and TRBJ2-5; 10 bases map to TRBD1. This CDR3 is 14 amino acids long. Germline CDR1 reads SGHNT; CDR2 reads YENEEA. V lost 6 bases, J lost 7 bases, and 8 bases stayed unmatched. The CDR3 sequence is CASSWDRGSGTQYF. The CDR3 DNA reads TGTGCCAGCAGTTGGGACAGGGGTAGCGGGACCCAGTACTTC.

The CDR3 DNA is TGTGTCACACGACAGGGGGCATGGAAGACCCAGTACTTC. It translates to CVTRQGAWKTQYF. The rearrangement uses TRBV6-1 and TRBJ2-5, with 10 bases identical to TRBD1. CDR3 length equals 13 residues. The germline V gene encodes CDR1 MNHNS and CDR2 SASEGT.

As for this clonotype: The conserved closing phenylalanine or tryptophan is absent in this CDR3, likely reflecting a read error. This chain joins TRBV11-3 and TRBJ1-1; possibly TRBD1 for D (5 bases). CDR3 size: 12 residues. The ends were cut back, 5 bases at V and 4 bases at J, with 8 bases in the middle. Germline-derived CDR1 and CDR2 are SGHNT and YENEEA. The DNA of the CDR3 is TGTGCCAGCAGCGGGGGGACCACTGAAGCTTTCTGT. As protein: CASSGGTTEAFC.

This clonotype was observed many times. V is TRBV11-3 and J is TRBJ2-5, with D hard to call. Germline CDR1 and CDR2: SGHNT and YENEEA. This CDR3 is built from 11 residues. Between the trimmed V and J ends, which lost 2 bases and 9 bases, there was a span of 7 bases. Written as DNA, the CDR3 is TGTGCCAGCAGCTTATTGGAAGCCCAGTACTTC. It is translated as CASSLLEAQYF.

This clonotype has just a few counts. The V gene is TRBV5-6, the J gene TRBJ1-2; 9 bases match TRBD1. Germline loops: CDR1 SGHDT, CDR2 YYEEEE. The CDR3 length is 14 residues. The junction had 3 bases not matched to a gene; V was cut back by 0 bases and J by 6 bases. CDR3 DNA: TGTGCCAGCAGCTTGGGGGACAGGGAGGATGGCTACACCTTC. Its protein is CASSLGDREDGYTF.

On this clonotype itself: This may come from a read error, since a much larger clone is one base off. The chain carries TRBV4-3 and TRBJ2-2; no clear D. The CDR3 extends over 15 amino acids. Trimming took off 1 base at V and 3 bases at J, with 9 bases between the two ends. Germline V lookup: CDR1 LGHNA, CDR2 YSLEER. CDR3 coding DNA: TGCGCCAGCAGCCAAGGGGTGGCGCACACCGGGGAGCTGTTTTTT. It translates to CASSQGVAHTGELFF.

This clonotype came up many times. At one of its ends the junction is not consistent with the germline gene, which may arise from a read error. The chain links TRBV11-3 to TRBJ2-1; 13 nucleotides match TRBD2. The CDR3 has 15 amino acids. CDR1 and CDR2 from the germline V gene are SGHNT and YENEEA. CDR3 coding DNA: TGTGCCAGCAGCTCGACCGGGACTAGCGGGAATGGGCAGTTCTTC. Amino acid sequence: CASSSTGTSGNGQFF.

This clonotype has a count of ten or more. The chain employs TRBV4-1 and TRBJ1-1, with TRBD1 as a possible D gene (5 bases). This CDR3 region has 14 residues. Germline-derived CDR1 and CDR2 are MGHRA and YSYEKL. V dropped 0 bases and J dropped 5 bases, with 10 bases sitting between them. The CDR3 DNA follows: TGCGCCAGCAGCCAAGATCAGGGTTGGACTGAAGCTTTCTTT. It codes for CASSQDQGWTEAFF.